This TCR beta chain was captured by sequencing in a study of CD8+ T cells in alopecia areata. Study overall: It was 6 to 18 months of tofacitinib, and then there were 6 months off drug.

As concerns this clone: Its target is unknown.

The CDR3 length is 15 residues. In germline, CDR1 is SGHVS, CDR2 FQNEAQ. Trimming pared 4 bases from V and 6 bases from J, leaving 19 bases between. Isolated RNA was reverse transcribed into cDNA used as the sequencing template. Libraries were prepared by immunoSEQ multiplex PCR; TCRdb keeps only in-frame clonotypes and omits some of them. There are roughly 12,000 clones in the sample; around 67% occur only once, and more than 6.5% lies in the top ten. Study-wide points: The treated group had a single nonresponder, limiting CD8+ expansion-response conclusions.

Treatment: oral pan-JAK inhibitor, 5-10 mg twice daily. Patients with alopecia areata provided lesional scalp punch biopsies as well as peripheral blood. Sample: skin, taken at week 4, from a patient treated with tofacitinib. The TCR comes from a human donor with alopecia areata. J is TRBJ2-7 and V is TRBV7-8, with D tentatively TRBD1 (6 bases). CDR3 coding DNA: TGTGCCAGCAGCTCGTGGACAGCCGAGGGGCTCGAGCAGTACTTC. Translation: CASSSWTAEGLEQYF. Full variable domain (remainder filled in from reference TRBV7-8 and TRBJ2-7): GAGVSQSPRYKVAKRGQDVALRCDPISGHVSLFWYQQALGQGPEFLTYFQNEAQLDKSGLPSDRFFAERPEGSVSTLKIQRTQQEDSAVYLCASSSWTAEGLEQYFGPGTRLTVT.